Listed below are T cell receptor beta chains from one sample, sequenced in a study of blood T cell repertoires in COVID-19. Measured with immunoSEQ multiplex PCR; TCRdb has only the in-frame clones, and not every one. Of 50,000 to 60,000 clones in the sample, approximately 89% were seen once. The source material was peripheral blood. The receptors here all came from a man older than 75 with active or convalescent COVID-19. Both conserved end residues are part of each CDR3. The order of the fields is V gene, J gene, clone size, CDR3 protein. Clone size is given for some rows only: seen once, a few or many times, or a class if the clone is expanded.

>TRBV5-1|TRBJ2-5|.
CASSLVSEARETQYF
>TRBV5-1|TRBJ2-7|.
CASSPGDTGEQYF
>TRBV5-1|TRBJ1-2|.
CASSSRTGYGYTF
>TRBV27|TRBJ1-2|.
CASSFSPGQTYGYTF
>TRBV3-1/TRBV3-2|TRBJ2-1|few
CASSQSGDNEQFF
>TRBV19|TRBJ2-5|.
CASSLGLAEETQYF
>TRBV24-1|TRBJ1-5|.
CATSAAGTGGVGQPQHF
>TRBV4-3|TRBJ1-5|.
CASSQDREGFQPQHF
>TRBV27|TRBJ2-1|.
CASSSSGRAYNEQFF
>TRBV19|TRBJ2-5|.
CASRRDPNGGAQYF
>TRBV10-1|TRBJ2-1|few
CASSGMTGIQNLNNEQFF
>TRBV25-1|TRBJ2-3|.
CASSEPGTDTQYF
>TRBV11-1|TRBJ1-1|.
CASSISSGFSSTEAFF
>TRBV5-1|TRBJ2-3|.
CASSPGTAQDTQYF
>TRBV4-1|TRBJ1-2|.
CASSQASFNYGYTF
>TRBV6-1|TRBJ2-7|.
CASSVQGQSLGRLREQYF
>TRBV19|TRBJ1-5|.
CASSMRGQGYSNQPQHF
>TRBV9|TRBJ1-6|.
CASSVAGSPLHF
>TRBV19|TRBJ2-5|.
CASSTARTGVRETQYF
>TRBV18|TRBJ1-1|.
CASSPGRGTEAFF
>TRBV28|TRBJ1-2|.
CASSPDIWDRGLFYGYTF
>TRBV6-6|TRBJ2-2|once
CASSSMEAGELFF
>TRBV28|TRBJ1-4|.
CASSTNLGGEKLFF
>TRBV9|TRBJ1-5|.
CASSQTGNNQPQHF
>TRBV28|TRBJ2-5|.
CASTPSGGTFQETQYF
>TRBV7-9|TRBJ1-2|.
CASSWTGYYGYTF
>TRBV28|TRBJ1-2|.
CASSLDTVDGYTF
>TRBV18|TRBJ2-6|.
CASSPRPQGVSGANVLTF
>TRBV29-1|TRBJ2-1|few
CSVVQGWGNEQFF
>TRBV12-3/TRBV12-4|TRBJ2-3|.
CASSFFTDTQYF
>TRBV5-4|TRBJ2-7|.
CASSSPSTGSYEQYF
>TRBV5-1|TRBJ2-3|.
CASSLGARLEDTQYF
>TRBV19|TRBJ2-3|once
CASSRSGTGRTDTQYF
>TRBV19|TRBJ2-5|once
CASSIPDGGRGQETQYF
>TRBV5-1|TRBJ2-7|.
CASSSQGDSAEQYF
>TRBV18|TRBJ1-2|.
CASSPPVNRDYGYTF
>TRBV24-1|TRBJ2-3|.
CATSGQIDTQYF
>TRBV3-1/TRBV3-2|TRBJ2-7|once
CASSPPGLAGREQYF
>TRBV28|TRBJ1-2|.
CASSLVDGYGYTF
>TRBV7-2|TRBJ2-3|.
CASSAGLGSTDTQYF
>TRBV25-1|TRBJ1-2|.
CASSESGTGDGYTF
>TRBV30|TRBJ1-1|.
CAWSTGQNTEAFF
>TRBV10-2|TRBJ1-6|.
CASRPGLNNSPLHF